The rows below give T cell receptor beta chains drawn from one sample of a study of T cell clones after liver transplantation. Sequenced by immunoSEQ multiplex PCR; TCRdb stores in-frame clones only, minus some. The data hold 70,000 or so clones, with more than 85% observed a single time. Here the sequenced sample was CD4+ T cells from blood, taken about 25 months after liver transplant. Every receptor here comes from a human patient who received a liver transplant. Some T cells could come from the graft donor. CDR3s include the opening cysteine and the closing phenylalanine or tryptophan. D genes are given only for firm matches. Where a row states a size, it is once, few, many or the class of an expanded clone; other rows omit it.

j_call: TRBJ2-3; clone_size: NA; d_call: NA; v_call: TRBV7-9; cdr3_nt: TGTGCCAGCAGCCCTAAGGGCTGGGCAGATACGCAGTATTTT; cdr3_aa: CASSPKGWADTQYF
j_call: TRBJ2-7; clone_size: NA; d_call: NA; v_call: TRBV28; cdr3_nt: TGTGCCAATTCCAGGGGCCGCGGGTTGGGCTACGAGCAGTACTTC; cdr3_aa: CANSRGRGLGYEQYF
j_call: TRBJ2-1; clone_size: NA; d_call: TRBD2; v_call: TRBV4-3; cdr3_nt: TGCGCCAGCAGCCAAGACCTAGCGGAGAACAATGAGCAGTTCTTC; cdr3_aa: CASSQDLAENNEQFF
j_call: TRBJ2-7; clone_size: NA; d_call: TRBD1; v_call: TRBV5-4; cdr3_nt: TGTGCCAGCAGCGCGTACTCCCGGGACAGGGAATACGAGCAGTACTTC; cdr3_aa: CASSAYSRDREYEQYF
j_call: TRBJ2-5; clone_size: NA; d_call: TRBD2; v_call: TRBV27; cdr3_nt: TGTGCCAGCAGTCGGTATAGCGGGCAAGAGACCCAGTACTTC; cdr3_aa: CASSRYSGQETQYF
j_call: TRBJ1-4; clone_size: NA; d_call: TRBD1; v_call: TRBV29-1; cdr3_nt: TGCAGCGCCTCGACAGGGCAAAATGAAAAACTGTTTTTT; cdr3_aa: CSASTGQNEKLFF
j_call: TRBJ1-1; clone_size: NA; d_call: NA; v_call: TRBV11-3; cdr3_nt: TGTGCCAGCAGCTTGACGATCACTGAAGCTTTCTTT; cdr3_aa: CASSLTITEAFF
j_call: TRBJ2-1; clone_size: NA; d_call: NA; v_call: TRBV25-1; cdr3_nt: TGTGCCAGCAGTGAACCCCGCGGCGGGGCCTACAATGAGCAGTTCTTC; cdr3_aa: CASSEPRGGAYNEQFF
j_call: TRBJ2-5; clone_size: once; d_call: NA; v_call: TRBV11-3; cdr3_nt: TGTGCCAGCAGCATTCGGGGGTACGAGACCCAGTACTTC; cdr3_aa: CASSIRGYETQYF
j_call: TRBJ1-2; clone_size: once; d_call: TRBD1; v_call: TRBV4-1; cdr3_nt: TGCGCCAGCAGCCAAGGGACAGGGAAGGACTATGGCTACACCTTC; cdr3_aa: CASSQGTGKDYGYTF
j_call: TRBJ1-5; clone_size: few; d_call: NA; v_call: TRBV29-1; cdr3_nt: TGCAGCGTGGGGGACGGCCTTCTGGGCAATCAGCCCCAGCATTTT; cdr3_aa: CSVGDGLLGNQPQHF
j_call: TRBJ2-3; clone_size: NA; d_call: NA; v_call: TRBV5-6; cdr3_nt: TGTGCCAGCAGCTTAGGAGGGGCTCGCACAGATACGCAGTATTTT; cdr3_aa: CASSLGGARTDTQYF
j_call: TRBJ2-3; clone_size: NA; d_call: NA; v_call: TRBV6-6; cdr3_nt: TGTGCCAGCAGACTTACAGCTACTAGCACAGATACGCAGTATTTT; cdr3_aa: CASRLTATSTDTQYF
j_call: TRBJ2-7; clone_size: NA; d_call: NA; v_call: TRBV6-6; cdr3_nt: TGTGCCACGCGCCCCAGACAGGACAGCTACGAGCAGTACTTC; cdr3_aa: CATRPRQDSYEQYF
j_call: TRBJ1-1; clone_size: NA; d_call: TRBD1; v_call: TRBV7-2; cdr3_nt: TGTGCCAGCAGCCGAGGGGCAGGGGGCGTTACTGAAGCTTTCTTT; cdr3_aa: CASSRGAGGVTEAFF
j_call: TRBJ2-7; clone_size: NA; d_call: NA; v_call: TRBV21-1; cdr3_nt: TGTGCCAGCAGCAAAGGGACGCATTTACGGGGACAGGGTTACGAGCAGTACTTC; cdr3_aa: CASSKGTHLRGQGYEQYF
j_call: TRBJ1-1; clone_size: NA; d_call: NA; v_call: TRBV28; cdr3_nt: TGTGCCAGCATAGGGCGAGGATGGACTGAAGCTTTCTTT; cdr3_aa: CASIGRGWTEAFF
j_call: TRBJ1-1; clone_size: NA; d_call: NA; v_call: TRBV9; cdr3_nt: TGTGCCAGCAGCTCGACAGAGCTTGAAGCTTTCTTT; cdr3_aa: CASSSTELEAFF
j_call: TRBJ2-1; clone_size: NA; d_call: NA; v_call: TRBV7-8; cdr3_nt: TGTGCCAGCAGCCGGACGGAGTCCTACAATGAGCAGTTCTTC; cdr3_aa: CASSRTESYNEQFF
j_call: TRBJ1-5; clone_size: NA; d_call: NA; v_call: TRBV13; cdr3_nt: TGTGCCAGCAGCTTGGTTGGCAATCAGCCCCAGCATTTT; cdr3_aa: CASSLVGNQPQHF